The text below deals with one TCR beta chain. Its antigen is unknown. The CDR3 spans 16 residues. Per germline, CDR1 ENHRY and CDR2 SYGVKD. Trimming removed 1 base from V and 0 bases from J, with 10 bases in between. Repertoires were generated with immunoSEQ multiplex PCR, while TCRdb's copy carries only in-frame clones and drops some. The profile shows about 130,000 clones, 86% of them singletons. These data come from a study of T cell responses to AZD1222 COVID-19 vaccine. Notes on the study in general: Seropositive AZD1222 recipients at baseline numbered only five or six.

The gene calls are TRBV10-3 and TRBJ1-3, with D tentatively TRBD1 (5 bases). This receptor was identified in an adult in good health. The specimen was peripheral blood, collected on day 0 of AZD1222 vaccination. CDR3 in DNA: TGTGCCATCAGTGAGTACAGGTTGAGCTCTGGAAACACCATATATTTT. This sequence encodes CAISEYRLSSGNTIYF.